This TCR beta chain was found in a study of OX40 agonist ivuxolimab in advanced cancers. Study observations and caveats: Clonal expansion from baseline to week 6 occurred in both CD4+ and CD8+ T cells. CD8+ T cells were the subset that, on average, had more expanded clones than CD4+.

For this clone: Its specificity is unknown.

Clones were read by immunoSEQ multiplex PCR, and TCRdb kept only the in-frame ones, dropping some. Seen here are 20,000 to 30,000 clones, about nine tenths observed once, and the top ten hold about a third. Patients with a history of autoimmune disease or on systemic immunosuppression were excluded. This CDR3 is 14 amino acids long. Germline loops: CDR1 GTSNPN, CDR2 SVGIG (reference sequence). V gave up 3 bases and J gave up 4 bases, with 10 bases separating them. The chain couples TRBV30 to TRBJ1-6; weak D call: TRBD1 (6 bases). The TCR was taken from an adult with an advanced solid tumor such as melanoma, head and neck, liver or kidney cancer. The starting material was CD4+ or CD8+ T cells sorted from blood, obtained in a trial of the OX40 agonist ivuxolimab. CDR3 nucleotide sequence: TGTGCCTGGAGGACAGGATGGTATAATTCACCCCTCCACTTT. It translates to CAWRTGWYNSPLHF.